These 30 T cell receptor beta chains were all obtained from the same sample, sequenced in a study of T cells in Graves' hyperthyroidism and ophthalmopathy. What was amplified from RNA transcripts were TCR beta CDR3 regions. Primed by the HTBI set, a first-round RT-PCR was run on the TCR CDR3. TCRdb re-called the multiplex PCR reads with MiXCR, one entry per CDR3 protein. The sample yields some 550,000 distinct CDR3 sequences, 15% to 20% seen once. Input material: blood. These receptors came from a woman between 35 and 50 years old with Graves' ophthalmopathy.

This clonotype has at least ten counts. V gene TRBV12-3 or TRBV12-4 combines with J gene TRBJ2-7; 13 bases align to TRBD2. The CDR3 loop spans 16 amino acids. The junction had 9 bases not matched to a gene; V was cut back by 4 bases and J by 6 bases. For the CDR3, the DNA is TGTGCCAGCAGTTCGGGACTAGCGGGACGAGTTCGCGAGCAGTACTTC. This codes for CASSSGLAGRVREQYF.

The chain links TRBV7-6 to TRBJ2-1; D could derive from TRBD1 or TRBD2 (7 bases each). Germline loops: CDR1 SGHVS, CDR2 FNYEAQ. The CDR3 spans 15 residues. Trimming took off 0 bases at V and 10 bases at J, with 16 bases between the two ends. CDR3 residues: CASSLAGAGGGEQFF. The CDR3 DNA sequence: TGTGCCAGCAGCTTAGCGGGGGCAGGGGGGGGAGAGCAGTTCTTC.

There are many counts of this clonotype. V is TRBV7-8 and J is TRBJ2-3; D tentatively fits TRBD1 or TRBD2 (6 bases each). Germline V lookup: CDR1 SGHVS, CDR2 FQNEAQ. The CDR3 has 19 residues. V was pared by 5 bases and J by 0 bases, with 24 bases between. The CDR3 region has the DNA TGTGCCAGCAGCGAACATCCGCTGGGGGGCGGACCTAGCACAGATACGCAGTATTTT. Residues: CASSEHPLGGGPSTDTQYF.

As for this clonotype: At one end the junction does not follow the germline gene, possibly because of a read error. The CDR3 loop is CSARGGVTYSTAGANVLTF. CDR3 bases: TGCAGTGCGAGAGGGGGAGTGACATACTCGACGGCTGGGGCCAACGTCCTGACTTTC. The gene calls are TRBV20-1 and TRBJ2-6; tentative D call: TRBD1 (6 bases). Germline CDR1 reads DFQATT; CDR2 reads SNEGSKA (reference sequence). CDR3 length: 19 residues.

Comment on this clonotype: A clone one base away is much larger, so this may be a read error. The CDR3 coding sequence is TGTGCCAGCAGCTTAAGACGGGCGATGAGCACAGATACGCAGTATTTT. Its translation: CASSLRRAMSTDTQYF. V and J are TRBV7-6 and TRBJ2-3, with D uncertain. The CDR3 loop spans 16 amino acids. The V end was cut by 2 bases, the J end by 0 bases, with 12 bases between. Germline V gene data show CDR1 as SGHVS and CDR2 as FNYEAQ.

Ten or more counts support this clonotype. CDR3 sequence reads: CASSLEEGYSTEAFF. Here the CDR3 DNA reads TGTGCCAGCAGCTTAGAGGAGGGGTATTCCACTGAAGCTTTCTTT. The chain carries TRBV11-1 and TRBJ1-1; D might be TRBD1 (5 bases). The germline V gene encodes CDR1 SGHAT and CDR2 FQDESV (reference sequence). Deletions cut 1 base from V and 4 bases from J, with 13 bases between. The CDR3 consists of 15 residues.

This clonotype was seen repeatedly, ten times or more. V is TRBV6-1 and J is TRBJ1-4, with a tentative D call TRBD1 (5 bases). V lost 5 bases, J lost 4 bases, and 11 bases lay in between. This CDR3 region has 14 residues. The germline V gene encodes CDR1 MNHNS and CDR2 SASEGT. CDR3 nucleotides: TGTGCCAGCAGTCGGGACGGACTTAATGAAAAACTGTTTTTT. Translation gives CASSRDGLNEKLFF.

The chain joins TRBV14 to TRBJ2-3; 12 bases map to TRBD2. Germline V lookup: CDR1 SGHDN, CDR2 FVKESK. V lost 5 bases to trimming and J lost 5 bases; unmatched junction nucleotides: 5. The CDR3 runs 15 residues. CDR3 nucleotide sequence: TGTGCCAGCAGCTTACTAGCGGGAGGAAAAGATACGCAGTATTTT. Translated, it gives CASSLLAGGKDTQYF.

A word on this clonotype: A much larger clone sits a single nucleotide away, making a read error possible. CDR3 nucleotide sequence: TGTGCCAGCAGCCCCAGGACAGGTCTTATGAACACTGAAGCTCTCTTT. It translates to CASSPRTGLMNTEALF. The J gene is TRBJ1-1, the V gene TRBV7-2, with 7 bases matching TRBD1. This CDR3 spans 16 amino acids. From germline, CDR1 is SGHTA and CDR2 FQGNSA.

J is TRBJ2-1 and V is TRBV7-2; TRBD2 matches 10 bases. The germline V gene has CDR1 SGHTA and CDR2 FQGNSA. V dropped 2 bases and J dropped 7; count of bases not matched to a gene: 11. CDR3 length equals 17 residues. In DNA form, the CDR3 reads TGTGCCAGCAGCTTACCAGAGCTAGCGGGAGAAGGGAATGAGCAGTTCTTC. Its protein is CASSLPELAGEGNEQFF.

In this sample, this clonotype turned up many times. The chain carries TRBV11-2 and TRBJ2-7; tentative D call: TRBD1 (6 bases). From germline, CDR1 is SGHAT and CDR2 FQNNGV. V gave up 5 bases and J gave up 2 bases, with 19 bases separating them. The CDR3 runs 16 residues. The CDR3 loop reads CASSAITRQAAYEQYF. The CDR3 region has the DNA TGTGCCAGCAGCGCCATCACCCGACAGGCAGCCTACGAGCAGTACTTC.

This clonotype came up a few times. V gene TRBV12-3 or TRBV12-4 combines with J gene TRBJ2-1; 9 positions match TRBD2. This CDR3 contains 15 residues. The junction had 8 bases not matched to a gene; V was cut back by 3 bases and J by 8 bases. This CDR3 is CASSFLAGGLDEQFF. The CDR3, as DNA: TGTGCCAGCAGTTTTTTGGCGGGGGGGCTGGATGAGCAGTTCTTC.

This clonotype appeared many times. The V gene is TRBV7-2, the J gene TRBJ2-1; the match to TRBD2 covers 15 bases. Germline V lookup: CDR1 SGHTA, CDR2 FQGNSA. V lost 2 bases, J lost 7 bases, and 6 bases stayed unmatched. The CDR3 contains 17 residues. The CDR3 here is CASSLSGTSGGLNEQFF. CDR3 coding DNA: TGTGCCAGCAGCTTAAGCGGGACTAGCGGGGGGTTGAATGAGCAGTTCTTC.

This clonotype has ten or more counts. CDR3 DNA: TGTGCCAGCACCGCAGCCGGGGAGAGACCCTACAATGAGCAGTTCTTC. Translating it yields CASTAAGERPYNEQFF. The V call is TRBV28, the J call TRBJ2-1; D possibly corresponds to TRBD2 (5 bases). The CDR3 is 16 residues long. V lost 7 bases to trimming and J lost 2 bases, with 18 bases between them. CDR1 is MDHEN and CDR2 is SYDVKM in the germline V gene. Filled out from reference TRBV28 and TRBJ2-1, the complete variable domain reads DVKVTQSSRYLVKRTGEKVFLECVQDMDHENMFWYRQDPGLGLRLIYFSYDVKMKEKGDIPEGYSVSREKKERFSLILESASTNQTSMYLCASTAAGERPYNEQFFGPGTRLTVL.

This sequence joins TRBV27 and TRBJ1-1; D gene uncertain. The CDR3 contains 13 residues. Trimming took off 5 bases at V and 5 bases at J, with 12 bases between the two ends. From germline, CDR1 is MNHEY and CDR2 SMNVEV (reference sequence). The CDR3, as DNA: TGTGCCAGCAGTCCCGCGGTTCGAACTGAAGCTTTCTTT. Residues: CASSPAVRTEAFF.

The table lists this clonotype with many counts. The V call is TRBV4-1, the J call TRBJ2-7; D is undetermined. Germline-derived CDR1 and CDR2 are MGHRA and YSYEKL. Trimming cost V 0 bases and J 0 bases, with 9 bases left between them. There are 15 residues in the CDR3. The DNA for the CDR3 is TGCGCCAGCAGCCAAGAAGACACCTACTCCTACGAGCAGTACTTC. Its translation is CASSQEDTYSYEQYF.

The gene calls are TRBV20-1 and TRBJ2-7, with D perhaps TRBD1 (5 bases). Deletions cut 5 bases from V and 6 bases from J, with 20 bases between. Germline assignment: CDR1 DFQATT and CDR2 SNEGSKA (reference sequence). This CDR3 contains 14 residues. The CDR3 here is CSAPEPKIRGEQYF. The CDR3 coding sequence is TGCAGTGCTCCAGAACCCAAAATAAGGGGCGAGCAGTACTTC.

The chain recombines TRBV6-1 with TRBJ2-6, with no clear D. The CDR3 runs 13 residues. Germline V gene lookup returns CDR1 MNHNS and CDR2 SASEGT. V was shortened by 1 base and J by 13 bases, with 11 bases between the two germline ends. The CDR3 loop reads CASSEGGTVVLTF. The CDR3, as DNA: TGTGCCAGCAGTGAAGGGGGAACCGTAGTCCTGACTTTC.

This clonotype was detected a few times. This may arise from a read error, as a much more abundant clone is one base away. The chain combines TRBV18 with TRBJ1-1; tentatively, D is TRBD1 (6 bases). CDR1 KGHSH and CDR2 LQKENI come from the germline V gene. The CDR3 length is 13 residues. The V end lost 3 bases, the J end lost 10 bases, and 15 bases lay between the germline ends. Here the CDR3 DNA reads TGTGCCAGCTCACCCGGCAGGGGCGTTTCAGCTTTCTTT. Translating it yields CASSPGRGVSAFF.

This clonotype was seen many times. The chain carries TRBV5-1 and TRBJ1-1; 7 positions agree with TRBD1. The CDR3 is made up of 15 amino acids. Germline V lookup: CDR1 SGHRS, CDR2 YFSETQ. Trimming took 1 base from V and 0 from J; bases not matched to a gene: 3. As DNA, the CDR3 is TGCGCCAGCAGCTTGAGTAGGGGGCTGAACACTGAAGCTTTCTTT. Its protein product is CASSLSRGLNTEAFF.

This clonotype has at least ten counts. J is TRBJ2-7 and V is TRBV5-1; weak D call: TRBD1 (5 bases). Germline-derived CDR1 and CDR2 are SGHRS and YFSETQ. The CDR3 length is 13 residues. V lost 5 bases to trimming and J lost 2 bases, with 11 bases between them. For the CDR3, the DNA is TGCGCCAGCAGTCCTGGGGCGGCCTACGAGCAGTACTTC. This sequence encodes CASSPGAAYEQYF.

The table lists this clonotype with a few counts. J is TRBJ2-5 and V is TRBV18, with D possibly matching TRBD1 (6 bases). The V end lost 9 bases, the J end lost 4 bases, and 15 bases lay between the germline ends. Per germline, CDR1 KGHSH and CDR2 LQKENI. The CDR3 is made up of 13 amino acids. The CDR3 sequence is CASRQVKRETQYF. CDR3 DNA: TGTGCCAGTCGACAGGTGAAGAGAGAGACCCAGTACTTC.

The sample holds many counts of this clonotype. The chain links TRBV20-1 to TRBJ2-3; D is undetermined. Germline CDR1 and CDR2: DFQATT and SNEGSKA (reference sequence). Trimming removed 6 bases from V and 6 bases from J, with 10 bases in between. The CDR3 spans 11 residues. CDR3 residues: CSAQNLDTQYF. The CDR3 region has the DNA TGCAGTGCCCAGAATCTGGATACGCAGTATTTT.

This clonotype appeared many times. The chain recombines TRBV5-1 with TRBJ2-5; maybe TRBD1 (7 bases). Germline CDR1 SGHRS, CDR2 YFSETQ. The CDR3 sequence is 16 residues long. The V gene lost 6 bases and the J gene lost 1 base, with 19 bases spanning the gap. CDR3 sequence (DNA): TGCGCCAGCAAGGGCGGGACAGCTTCTTCCCAAGAGACCCAGTACTTC. Translated: CASKGGTASSQETQYF.

This clonotype has at least ten counts. V gene TRBV27 combines with J gene TRBJ1-3, with D unresolved. Looked up from germline, CDR1 is MNHEY and CDR2 is SMNVEV (reference sequence). The CDR3 spans 16 residues. Trimming stripped 5 bases from V and 0 bases from J, with 14 bases between. The CDR3 reads CASSPLAGYSGNTIYF. CDR3 bases: TGTGCCAGCAGTCCTCTCGCGGGGTACTCTGGAAACACCATATATTTT.

This clonotype was seen more than once but under ten times. The V gene is TRBV11-2, the J gene TRBJ2-2; D is perhaps TRBD1 or TRBD2 (6 bases each). With 0 bases removed from V and 4 bases from J, the gap between germline ends came to 9 bases. The CDR3 runs 15 residues. Germline V CDR1 and CDR2: SGHAT, FQNNGV. This CDR3 is CASSLDPGATGELFF. In DNA, the CDR3 is TGTGCCAGCAGCTTAGATCCGGGGGCCACCGGGGAGCTGTTTTTT.

This clonotype was observed many times. The chain carries TRBV20-1 and TRBJ2-7; D is perhaps TRBD1 (6 bases). The germline CDR1 and CDR2 sequences are DFQATT and SNEGSKA (reference sequence). V was clipped by 6 bases and J by 3 bases, with 15 bases between them. The CDR3 runs to 13 residues. In DNA, the CDR3 is TGCAGTGCGCGAGGGGACACCGACTACGAGCAGTACTTC. The encoded protein is CSARGDTDYEQYF.

This clonotype turned up a few times. The genes are TRBV2 and TRBJ2-2, with D perhaps TRBD1 or TRBD2 (5 bases each). CDR3 length: 15 amino acids. Per the germline V gene, CDR1 is SNHLY and CDR2 is FYNNEI. V dropped 7 bases and J dropped 1 base, with 13 bases sitting between them. Here the CDR3 reads CASTLGELNTGELFF. Written as DNA, the CDR3 is TGTGCCAGCACCCTAGGGGAGCTGAACACCGGGGAGCTGTTTTTT. Full variable domain (rest looked up from reference TRBV2 and TRBJ2-2): EPEVTQTPSHQVTQMGQEVILRCVPISNHLYFYWYRQILGQKVEFLVSFYNNEISEKSEIFDDQFSVERPDGSNFTLKIRSTKLEDSAMYFCASTLGELNTGELFFGEGSRLTVL.

This clonotype occurred many times. The chain recombines TRBV20-1 with TRBJ1-5, with D possibly being TRBD1 (5 bases). This CDR3 has 12 residues. V was trimmed by 6 bases and J by 7 bases, leaving 13 bases between them. Germline V gene data show CDR1 as DFQATT and CDR2 as SNEGSKA (reference sequence). The CDR3 reads CSASDTQQPQHF. In nucleotides, the CDR3 is TGCAGTGCATCGGACACCCAACAGCCCCAGCATTTT.

This chain uses TRBV6-1 with TRBJ1-5; 11 positions agree with TRBD1. This CDR3 is built from 14 residues. V lost 8 bases and J lost 6; bases outside the gene matches: 6. CDR1 MNHNS and CDR2 SASEGT come from the germline V gene. CDR3 protein: CASAGQGAVQPQHF. In DNA form, the CDR3 reads TGTGCCAGCGCAGGACAGGGGGCTGTTCAGCCCCAGCATTTT.